This record covers a single T cell receptor (beta chain). The V gene's germline CDR1 is MNHEY and CDR2 SVGAGI. This CDR3 comprises 13 residues. J was trimmed by 8 bases and V by 6 bases; bases with no gene match: 6. The data derive from a study of OX40 agonist ivuxolimab in advanced cancers. TCRdb keeps only in-frame clones here, not all; method: immunoSEQ multiplex PCR. The sample consists of 60,000 to 65,000 clones, 75% to 95% of them appearing once. Specimen: CD4+ or CD8+ T cells sorted from blood, collected in a trial of the OX40 agonist ivuxolimab. The gene calls are TRBV6-5 and TRBJ1-4; 7 bases are a match to TRBD1. The receptor was derived from an adult with an advanced solid tumor such as melanoma, head and neck, liver or kidney cancer. The CDR3 region is CASRKGAREKLFF. The CDR3 region has the DNA TGTGCCAGCAGAAAGGGGGCTCGGGAAAAACTGTTTTTT.